These 5 T cell receptor beta chains originate from one sample sequenced in a study of cytomegalovirus exposure and HLA in healthy donors. Profiled with immunoSEQ multiplex PCR; TCRdb holds only in-frame clones, not every one. The table has some 260,000 clones, about 90% seen once. Sequences were obtained from PBMCs. These receptors originate from a man in his late teens or twenties in good health and CMV-seropositive.

The chain links TRBV29-1 to TRBJ1-1; D is perhaps TRBD1 (5 bases). V lost 0 bases to trimming and J lost 3 bases, with 8 bases between them. Germline V gene data show CDR1 as SQVTM and CDR2 as ANQGSEA. The CDR3 extends over 13 amino acids. The CDR3 sequence is CSVEEGTYTEAFF. CDR3 nucleotide sequence: TGCAGCGTTGAAGAAGGGACTTACACTGAAGCTTTCTTT. Supplemented by reference TRBV29-1 and TRBJ1-1, the full variable domain reads SAVISQKPSRDICQRGTSLTIQCQVDSQVTMMFWYRQQPGQSLTLIATANQGSEATYESGFVIDKFPISRPNLTFSTLTVSNMSPEDSSIYLCSVEEGTYTEAFFGQGTRLTVV.

The chain employs TRBV10-3 and TRBJ2-5, with 11 bases identical to TRBD2. The germline gives CDR1 ENHRY, CDR2 SYGVKD. The junction had 5 bases not matched to a gene; V was cut back by 6 bases and J by 2 bases. This CDR3 is built from 15 residues. CDR3 in amino acids: CAIRRLAGNQETQYF. The CDR3 DNA sequence: TGTGCCATCAGAAGACTAGCGGGAAATCAAGAGACCCAGTACTTC.

The table lists this clone with a few counts. Other nucleotide sequences in the sample specify the same CDR3. The chain recombines TRBV28 with TRBJ1-2; 7 bases fit TRBD1. Germline V gene data show CDR1 as MDHEN and CDR2 as SYDVKM. V trimming: 6 bases; J trimming: 5 bases; junction bases outside the gene matches: 3. CDR3 length equals 12 residues. The CDR3 loop reads CASSLQGYGYTF. CDR3 bases: TGTGCCAGCAGCTTACAGGGGTATGGCTACACCTTC.

This sequence joins TRBV5-1 and TRBJ2-1; D is undetermined. The CDR3 loop spans 15 amino acids. V was pared by 0 bases and J by 2 bases, with 9 bases between. From germline, CDR1 is SGHRS and CDR2 YFSETQ. This chain's CDR3 is CASSLESIAYNEQFF. The CDR3 DNA is TGCGCCAGCAGCTTGGAAAGCATCGCCTACAATGAGCAGTTCTTC.

This chain uses TRBV9 with TRBJ2-7; 10 bases agree with TRBD2. Per the germline V gene, CDR1 is SGDLS and CDR2 is YYNGEE. V shed 2 bases and J 4 bases; nucleotides not matched to a gene: 9. CDR3 size: 16 residues. CDR3 nucleotide sequence: TGTGCCAGCAGCGTTTCTAGCGGGAGAGGGGGATACGAGCAGTACTTC. Translating gives CASSVSSGRGGYEQYF.